The rows below give T cell receptor beta chains drawn from one sample of a study of T-cell memory formation after mild COVID-19. A single record per CDR3 protein comes from TCRdb applying MiXCR to the 5' RACE reads. Among 560,000 or so distinct CDR3 sequences listed, approximately 15% were seen once. The source material was PBMCs or a T cell subset sorted from them (not recorded which). The source of these receptors is an adult woman who had mild COVID-19 (a few samples of this study predate the infection). Cell type and time point are not known. Both conserved end residues are part of each CDR3. The D gene is left open where the match is weak. Not every row has a clone size; where given, it reads once, few, many or a size class.

d_call: NA
clone_size: NA
v_call: TRBV28
j_call: TRBJ2-1
cdr3_nt: TGTGCCAGCAGAATTCAGGCAAACAATGAGCAGTTCTTC
cdr3_aa: CASRIQANNEQFF

d_call: TRBD2
clone_size: NA
v_call: TRBV20-1
j_call: TRBJ2-3
cdr3_nt: TGCAGCGCTCTAGCGGGAGGGAGTAAAGATACGCAGTATTTT
cdr3_aa: CSALAGGSKDTQYF

d_call: NA
clone_size: few
v_call: TRBV7-9
j_call: TRBJ1-5
cdr3_nt: TGTGCCAGCAGCTTAGAAGGCGGACGTCAGCCCCAGCATTTT
cdr3_aa: CASSLEGGRQPQHF

d_call: TRBD2
clone_size: few
v_call: TRBV12-3/TRBV12-4
j_call: TRBJ2-3
cdr3_nt: TGTGCCACCGTACTAGCGGGAGGGACAGATACGCAGTATTTT
cdr3_aa: CATVLAGGTDTQYF

d_call: TRBD2
clone_size: few
v_call: TRBV18
j_call: TRBJ2-5
cdr3_nt: TGTGCCAGCTCACCCACGACCCTAGCGGGAGCGACCCAAGAGACCCAGTACTTC
cdr3_aa: CASSPTTLAGATQETQYF

d_call: TRBD1
clone_size: few
v_call: TRBV5-1
j_call: TRBJ2-2
cdr3_nt: TGCGCCAGCACCCGACAGGGGCAGAACACCGGGGAGCTGTTTTTT
cdr3_aa: CASTRQGQNTGELFF

d_call: NA
clone_size: few
v_call: TRBV6-5
j_call: TRBJ2-7
cdr3_nt: TGTGCCAGCAGTTACATTGAGCGGCGCTCCTACGAGCAGTACTTC
cdr3_aa: CASSYIERRSYEQYF

d_call: TRBD1
clone_size: NA
v_call: TRBV25-1
j_call: TRBJ2-1
cdr3_nt: TGTGCCAGCAGACGACAGGGGGTATACTACTACAATGAGCAGTTCTTC
cdr3_aa: CASRRQGVYYYNEQFF

d_call: TRBD2
clone_size: NA
v_call: TRBV7-3
j_call: TRBJ2-1
cdr3_nt: TGTGCCAGCAGCAGGACTAGCGGGAAGGGTGAGCAGTTCTTC
cdr3_aa: CASSRTSGKGEQFF

d_call: NA
clone_size: few
v_call: TRBV12-3/TRBV12-4
j_call: TRBJ2-2
cdr3_nt: TGTGCCAGCAGTCGGCAAGGGGAGCTGTTTTTT
cdr3_aa: CASSRQGELFF

d_call: TRBD2
clone_size: many
v_call: TRBV7-2
j_call: TRBJ2-7
cdr3_nt: TGTGCCAGCAGCTTAGCCGGACTAGCGGGCTACGAGCAGTACTTC
cdr3_aa: CASSLAGLAGYEQYF

d_call: TRBD2
clone_size: NA
v_call: TRBV12-3/TRBV12-4
j_call: TRBJ2-3
cdr3_nt: TGTGCCAGCAGTCCCGGGACTAGCAAAACCACAGATACGCAGTATTTT
cdr3_aa: CASSPGTSKTTDTQYF

d_call: NA
clone_size: few
v_call: TRBV5-6
j_call: TRBJ1-2
cdr3_nt: TGTGCCAGCAGCTTGGAGGGACTCCGAGGCTACACCTTC
cdr3_aa: CASSLEGLRGYTF

d_call: TRBD2
clone_size: NA
v_call: TRBV13
j_call: TRBJ2-7
cdr3_nt: TGTGCCAGCAGCTCGGGTAGCGGGAGCGTTGAGCAGTACTTC
cdr3_aa: CASSSGSGSVEQYF

d_call: TRBD1
clone_size: few
v_call: TRBV6-2/TRBV6-3
j_call: TRBJ2-4
cdr3_nt: TGTGCCAGCAGTTACTCGGGTCAGGGGGCGGACATTCAGTACTTC
cdr3_aa: CASSYSGQGADIQYF

d_call: NA
clone_size: few
v_call: TRBV25-1
j_call: TRBJ1-2
cdr3_nt: TGTGCCAGCAGTGAATATCGAGGGGATAAGGGCTATGGCTACACCTTC
cdr3_aa: CASSEYRGDKGYGYTF

d_call: TRBD1
clone_size: few
v_call: TRBV4-3
j_call: TRBJ1-1
cdr3_nt: TGCGCCAGCAGCCAACAACCAAGGGGGCCAGAAGAGAGGTGGACCCTATCCGAAGCTTTCTTT
cdr3_aa: CASSQQPRGPEERWTLSEAFF

d_call: TRBD2
clone_size: many
v_call: TRBV12-3/TRBV12-4
j_call: TRBJ2-7
cdr3_nt: TGTGCCAGCAGTTTTAGGACTAGCGGGTCCTACGAGCAGTACTTC
cdr3_aa: CASSFRTSGSYEQYF

d_call: NA
clone_size: NA
v_call: TRBV7-2
j_call: TRBJ2-3
cdr3_nt: TGTGCCAGCAGCTTAAGGGCTAGCGAGGTAGATACGCAGTATTTT
cdr3_aa: CASSLRASEVDTQYF

d_call: NA
clone_size: few
v_call: TRBV6-6
j_call: TRBJ2-3
cdr3_nt: TGTGCCAGCAGTTACGGGACTCCTCCGAATACGCAGTATTTT
cdr3_aa: CASSYGTPPNTQYF

d_call: NA
clone_size: many
v_call: TRBV29-1
j_call: TRBJ2-7
cdr3_nt: TGCAGCGTTGGGGACGGTCACTACGAGCAGTACTTC
cdr3_aa: CSVGDGHYEQYF

d_call: TRBD1
clone_size: many
v_call: TRBV29-1
j_call: TRBJ2-3
cdr3_nt: TGCAGCGTTGATTTCGCAGGGGGAGATACGCAGTATTTT
cdr3_aa: CSVDFAGGDTQYF

d_call: TRBD2
clone_size: many
v_call: TRBV5-4
j_call: TRBJ2-1
cdr3_nt: TGTGCCAGCAGCTTGGACCCGGGACTAGCGGGGGCTTACAATGAGCAGTTCTTC
cdr3_aa: CASSLDPGLAGAYNEQFF

d_call: NA
clone_size: few
v_call: TRBV7-3
j_call: TRBJ2-3
cdr3_nt: TGTGCCAGCAGCCCGTCGGACTACAATCTCACAGATACGCAGTATTTT
cdr3_aa: CASSPSDYNLTDTQYF

d_call: TRBD2
clone_size: few
v_call: TRBV6-2/TRBV6-3
j_call: TRBJ2-2
cdr3_nt: TGTGCCAGCTCCCCGGGGGAGGGCTTCGGCACCGGGGAGCTGTTTTTT
cdr3_aa: CASSPGEGFGTGELFF

d_call: NA
clone_size: few
v_call: TRBV9
j_call: TRBJ1-1
cdr3_nt: TGTGCCAGCAGCGTAGGACAGACCTCTGAAGCTTTCTTT
cdr3_aa: CASSVGQTSEAFF

d_call: NA
clone_size: NA
v_call: TRBV12-3/TRBV12-4
j_call: TRBJ2-5
cdr3_nt: TGTGCCAGCAGTTCCTTGACAGTTAAAGAGACCCAGTACTTC
cdr3_aa: CASSSLTVKETQYF

d_call: NA
clone_size: few
v_call: TRBV12-3/TRBV12-4
j_call: TRBJ2-5
cdr3_nt: TGTGCCAGCAGTTTAATTGGAGGGGGAGCGGGAGAGACCCAGTACTTC
cdr3_aa: CASSLIGGGAGETQYF

d_call: NA
clone_size: few
v_call: TRBV5-1
j_call: TRBJ2-3
cdr3_nt: TGCGCCAGCAGCCTCGGACAGTACACAGATACGCAGTATTTT
cdr3_aa: CASSLGQYTDTQYF

d_call: TRBD2
clone_size: NA
v_call: TRBV29-1
j_call: TRBJ2-1
cdr3_nt: TGCAGCGTTGAACCAGGGACTAGCGGATACAATGAGCAGTTCTTC
cdr3_aa: CSVEPGTSGYNEQFF

d_call: TRBD1
clone_size: NA
v_call: TRBV4-1
j_call: TRBJ2-7
cdr3_nt: TGCGCCAGCAGGCCTTCCCCAAGGCGACAGGGGAGCCCCTACGAGCAGTACTTC
cdr3_aa: CASRPSPRRQGSPYEQYF

d_call: NA
clone_size: NA
v_call: TRBV20-1
j_call: TRBJ1-6
cdr3_nt: TGCAGTGCTCCCGTCGGGGAGGGTGGGTATAATTCACCCCTCCACTTT
cdr3_aa: CSAPVGEGGYNSPLHF

d_call: NA
clone_size: few
v_call: TRBV24-1
j_call: TRBJ2-5
cdr3_nt: TGTGCCACCAGTGATTGGGGGAGGGAGACCCAGTACTTC
cdr3_aa: CATSDWGRETQYF

d_call: TRBD2
clone_size: NA
v_call: TRBV4-3
j_call: TRBJ2-3
cdr3_nt: TGCGCCAGCAGCCAAGGAGCGGGACTAGCGGGAACAGATACGCAGTATTTT
cdr3_aa: CASSQGAGLAGTDTQYF

d_call: NA
clone_size: few
v_call: TRBV7-8
j_call: TRBJ2-2
cdr3_nt: TGTGCCAGCAGCTTCCGGGGCATCGAGGAGCTGTTTTTT
cdr3_aa: CASSFRGIEELFF

d_call: NA
clone_size: NA
v_call: TRBV9
j_call: TRBJ1-1
cdr3_nt: TGTGCCAGCAGCGTAGCGCCAGAAAACACTGAAGCTTTCTTT
cdr3_aa: CASSVAPENTEAFF

d_call: NA
clone_size: few
v_call: TRBV10-3
j_call: TRBJ2-3
cdr3_nt: TGTGCCATCAGCGATTGGCCTAGGGGACACCGCACAGATACGCAGTATTTT
cdr3_aa: CAISDWPRGHRTDTQYF

d_call: NA
clone_size: NA
v_call: TRBV19
j_call: TRBJ2-3
cdr3_nt: TGTGCCAGTAGAGAGGGCGCCCACAGCACAGATACGCAGTATTTT
cdr3_aa: CASREGAHSTDTQYF

d_call: NA
clone_size: few
v_call: TRBV7-9
j_call: TRBJ2-7
cdr3_nt: TGTGCCAGCAGCGGACCCCCCCCCGAGCAGTACTTC
cdr3_aa: CASSGPPPEQYF

d_call: TRBD1
clone_size: NA
v_call: TRBV5-1
j_call: TRBJ2-7
cdr3_nt: TGCGCCAGCAGCATGACAGGGTCGGGCGAGCAGTACTTC
cdr3_aa: CASSMTGSGEQYF

d_call: NA
clone_size: NA
v_call: TRBV7-9
j_call: TRBJ2-7
cdr3_nt: TGTGCCAGCAGCTTAGCGTTTAAGCAGTACTTC
cdr3_aa: CASSLAFKQYF